Listed below are T cell receptor beta chains from one sample, sequenced in a study of shared clonotypes between healthy human individuals. Measured with immunoSEQ multiplex PCR; TCRdb has only the in-frame clones, and not every one. The table includes approximately 1,000,000 clones, 60% to 85% detected once. Sequenced material: memory CD4+ T cells from PBMCs. The receptors come from a man in his late teens or twenties in good health. Some clones in this sample may be carry-over from other donors' samples. Both conserved end residues are part of each CDR3. The order of the fields is J gene, D gene, CDR3 length, V gene, clone size, CDR3 protein, CDR3 DNA. A D gene is named only where the DNA matches it firmly. Rows may omit the clone size; those that give it use once, few, many or a size class.

TRBJ1-4 - 15 TRBV4-3 - CASSLKGQTNEKLFF TGCGCCAGCAGCCTGAAGGGGCAGACTAATGAAAAACTGTTTTTT
TRBJ2-2 TRBD2 16 TRBV7-2 - CASSSASGRYTGELFF TGTGCCAGCAGCTCAGCTAGCGGGAGGTACACCGGGGAGCTGTTTTTT
TRBJ2-5 - 15 TRBV9 - CASSTQGLVGETQYF TGTGCCAGCAGCACCCAGGGACTGGTCGGAGAGACCCAGTACTTC
TRBJ2-5 TRBD2 16 TRBV9 - CASSVGASGRAETQYF TGTGCCAGCAGCGTAGGGGCTAGCGGGAGGGCGGAGACCCAGTACTTC
TRBJ2-7 TRBD1 12 TRBV2 - CASGPGQGAQYF TGTGCCAGCGGACCGGGACAGGGGGCTCAGTACTTC
TRBJ2-3 TRBD2 17 TRBV28 - CASSLPGLAGASDTQYF TGTGCCAGCAGTTTACCCGGACTAGCGGGAGCCTCAGATACGCAGTATTTT
TRBJ2-1 TRBD2 15 TRBV5-4 - CASRRAGGPYNEQFF TGTGCCAGCCGACGCGCGGGAGGGCCTTACAATGAGCAGTTCTTC
TRBJ2-5 - 14 TRBV18 - CASSPNWYQETQYF TGTGCCAGCTCACCAAATTGGTACCAAGAGACCCAGTACTTC
TRBJ1-1 - 13 TRBV29-1 - CSVGFSQNTEAFF TGCAGCGTTGGGTTCAGTCAGAACACTGAAGCTTTCTTT
TRBJ1-4 - 16 TRBV7-2 - CASSLGDGATNEKLFF TGTGCCAGCAGCTTAGGGGACGGAGCAACTAATGAAAAACTGTTTTTT
TRBJ2-1 TRBD2 15 TRBV7-8 - CASTPGLATYNEQFF TGTGCCAGCACCCCGGGACTAGCAACCTACAATGAGCAGTTCTTC
TRBJ2-7 TRBD2 14 TRBV5-5 - CASSLVAGEEQQYF TGTGCCAGCAGCTTGGTAGCGGGAGAAGAACAGCAGTACTTC
TRBJ1-3 - 14 TRBV28 - CASSSHREGNTIYF TGTGCCAGCAGTAGTCACAGGGAAGGAAACACCATATATTTT
TRBJ2-7 TRBD2 15 TRBV18 - CASSSLAGSPYEQYF TGTGCCAGCTCATCTCTAGCGGGTTCACCCTACGAGCAGTACTTC
TRBJ2-7 - 13 TRBV6-5 - CASSPPLPYEQYF TGTGCCAGCAGTCCCCCTTTGCCCTACGAGCAGTACTTC
TRBJ2-5 TRBD2 16 TRBV5-5 - CASSSILAVRQETQYF TGTGCCAGCAGTTCGATACTAGCGGTACGACAAGAGACCCAGTACTTC
TRBJ2-2 - 13 TRBV4-3 - CASSQDLAGELFF TGCGCCAGCAGCCAAGATTTAGCCGGGGAGCTGTTTTTT
TRBJ1-3 - 13 TRBV30 - CAWTHQAGNTIYF TGTGCCTGGACCCACCAGGCAGGAAACACCATATATTTT
TRBJ1-5 - 13 TRBV30 - CAWSRLNNQPQHF TGTGCCTGGAGTAGGCTGAACAATCAGCCCCAGCATTTT
TRBJ2-5 - 14 TRBV5-1 - CASSLAVPQETQYF TGCGCCAGCAGCTTGGCGGTGCCCCAAGAGACCCAGTACTTC
TRBJ1-1 - 15 TRBV18 - CASSLGQTAYTEAFF TGTGCCAGCTCACTAGGACAGACAGCCTACACTGAAGCTTTCTTT
TRBJ2-1 TRBD2 15 TRBV5-4 - CASSLGLAAENEQFF TGTGCCAGCAGCTTGGGACTAGCCGCGGAGAATGAGCAGTTCTTC
TRBJ2-7 TRBD1 12 TRBV19 - CACRDRAYEQYF TGTGCCTGCCGGGACAGGGCCTACGAGCAGTACTTC
TRBJ2-3 TRBD2 16 TRBV14 - CASSLRLAGASDTQYF TGTGCCAGCAGCCTCCGACTAGCGGGGGCATCGGATACGCAGTATTTT
TRBJ2-7 - 15 TRBV15 - CATSSPNVGGYEQYF TGTGCCACCAGCAGCCCGAACGTAGGGGGGTACGAGCAGTACTTC
TRBJ1-2 - 14 TRBV14 - CASSTALGIGGYTF TGTGCCAGCAGCACCGCTCTAGGGATTGGTGGCTACACCTTC
TRBJ2-1 - 15 TRBV10-3 - CAISNIARRYNEQFF TGTGCCATCAGTAACATAGCGAGACGGTACAATGAGCAGTTCTTC
TRBJ1-1 - 11 TRBV20-1 - CSADRGHAAFF TGCAGTGCCGATCGGGGACATGCTGCTTTCTTT
TRBJ1-1 - 16 TRBV5-1 - CASSITGFRLNTEAFF TGCGCCAGCAGCATTACAGGGTTTCGCCTGAACACTGAAGCTTTCTTT
TRBJ1-2 - 11 TRBV28 once CASSPGSGYTF TGTGCCAGCAGTCCAGGGAGTGGCTACACCTTC
TRBJ2-7 - 15 TRBV19 - CASSVGGPSSYEQYF TGTGCCAGTAGTGTCGGCGGGCCAAGCTCCTACGAGCAGTACTTC
TRBJ2-7 - 11 TRBV20-1 - CSVRVSYEQYF TGCAGTGTCAGGGTGTCCTACGAGCAGTACTTC
TRBJ1-2 - 12 TRBV28 many CASSLGTYGYTF TGTGCCAGCAGTTTAGGCACCTATGGCTACACCTTC
TRBJ1-1 TRBD1 15 TRBV19 - CASSTPGQWNTEAFF TGTGCCAGTAGTACCCCGGGACAGTGGAACACTGAAGCTTTCTTT
TRBJ2-1 - 12 TRBV7-9 - CASSLGETKQFF TGTGCCAGCAGCTTAGGGGAAACGAAGCAGTTCTTC
TRBJ1-1 TRBD1 18 TRBV27 - CASSLRAPGQGMNTEAFF TGTGCCAGCAGCTTGAGGGCACCGGGACAGGGGATGAACACTGAAGCTTTCTTT
TRBJ2-1 TRBD2 14 TRBV7-3 - CASSKLAGYNEQFF TGTGCCAGCAGCAAGCTAGCGGGGTACAATGAGCAGTTCTTC
TRBJ2-7 TRBD2 16 TRBV27 - CASSLTGLARHYEQYF TGTGCCAGCAGCCTGACGGGACTAGCGAGACATTATGAGCAGTACTTC
TRBJ2-7 - 13 TRBV28 - CASSSYYTYEQYF TGTGCCAGCAGTTCCTATTATACCTACGAGCAGTACTTC
TRBJ2-1 TRBD2 15 TRBV15 few CATSRAGTSGNEQFF TGTGCCACCAGCAGAGCCGGGACTAGCGGCAATGAGCAGTTCTTC
TRBJ2-3 TRBD2 16 TRBV4-1 - CASSLTGTSVVGTQYF TGCGCCAGCAGCCTCACCGGGACTAGCGTTGTTGGTACGCAGTATTTT
TRBJ2-7 - 16 TRBV5-1 - CASSPGDLQGRYEQYF TGCGCCAGCAGCCCCGGTGACTTGCAGGGGCGGTACGAGCAGTACTTC
TRBJ2-3 TRBD2 16 TRBV7-8 - CASSLRTSGFTDTQYF TGTGCCAGCAGCTTAAGGACTAGCGGGTTCACAGATACGCAGTATTTT
TRBJ2-7 - 16 TRBV4-3 - CASSQDGQGPGSEQYF TGCGCCAGCAGCCAAGATGGGCAGGGCCCTGGATCCGAGCAGTACTTC
TRBJ2-3 - 13 TRBV4-2 - CASKGPNTDTQYF TGTGCCAGCAAGGGACCCAACACAGATACGCAGTATTTT